These 11 T cell receptor beta chains originate from one sample sequenced in a study of T cell repertoires in cytomegalovirus infection. Their antigens are not known. Using its own MiXCR run on the reads, TCRdb lists one record per CDR3 protein. The sample contains approximately 990,000 distinct CDR3 sequences, roughly 31% of which appear only once. The source material was cultured CD8+ T cells from PBMCs, sampled from culture after CMV antigen stimulation. Receptor source: a human donor in good health (CMV status not recorded). Some clones in this sample may be carry-over from other donors' samples.

The rearrangement uses TRBV6-5 and TRBJ1-4; the D is unclear. V was trimmed by 0 bases and J by 3 bases, leaving 14 bases between them. Germline V gives CDR1 MNHEY, CDR2 SVGAGI. The CDR3 runs to 17 residues. Here the CDR3 DNA reads TGTGCCAGCAGTTACTCCCCGACCGGGCCCCCTAATGAAAAACTGTTTTTT. Translated: CASSYSPTGPPNEKLFF.

This clonotype was recorded a few times. The rearrangement links TRBV10-1 to TRBJ1-2; D perhaps matches TRBD1 (5 bases). The CDR3 totals 20 residues. The V end lost 3 bases, the J end lost 5 bases, and 31 bases lay between the germline ends. Germline CDR1 reads WNHNN; CDR2 reads SYGVQD (reference sequence). The CDR3 sequence is CASSDHQLRPGTSRGYGYTF. CDR3 DNA: TGCGCCAGCAGTGACCATCAACTACGACCAGGAACATCCCGGGGGTATGGCTACACCTTC.

This sequence joins TRBV6-6 and TRBJ2-5; D uncertain. V dropped 5 bases and J dropped 1 base, with 8 bases sitting between them. The length of the CDR3 is 13 residues. Germline-derived CDR1 and CDR2 are MNHNY and SVGAGI (reference sequence). The CDR3 is CASSPRPQETQYF. The CDR3 region has the DNA TGTGCCAGCAGTCCAAGGCCCCAAGAGACCCAGTACTTC.

This clonotype has just one count. The chain is built from TRBV19 and TRBJ2-1; D remains unclear. The CDR3 contains 13 residues. CDR1 is LNHDA, CDR2 SQIVND, per germline (reference sequence). The germline V and J ends were trimmed by 6 bases and 4 bases, with 10 bases remaining between them. CDR3 amino acids: CASRNGVYNEQFF. As DNA, the CDR3 is TGTGCCAGTAGGAATGGGGTTTACAATGAGCAGTTCTTC.

The chain recombines TRBV7-9 with TRBJ2-5; weak D call: TRBD2 (5 bases). Germline loops: CDR1 SEHNR, CDR2 FQNEAQ (reference sequence). The CDR3 has 15 residues. The germline V and J ends were trimmed by 5 bases and 5 bases, with 18 bases remaining between them. The CDR3 nucleotides are TGTGCCAGCAGCATACTACCCGAGGGCGGGGAGACCCAGTACTTC. It is translated as CASSILPEGGETQYF.

The V call is TRBV12-5, the J call TRBJ1-1; D uncertain. V was clipped by 1 base and J by 5 bases, with 8 bases between them. This CDR3 is 13 amino acids long. Per the germline V gene, CDR1 is LGHNT and CDR2 is FRNRAP. For the CDR3, the DNA is TGTGCTAGTGGTTTGGACGGGGTGACTGAAGCTTTCTTT. Translated, it gives CASGLDGVTEAFF.

This clonotype has just a few counts. The V call is TRBV12-3 or TRBV12-4, the J call TRBJ2-1; 9 bases agree with TRBD1. J was trimmed by 3 bases and V by 0 bases; bases with no gene match: 0. This CDR3 is built from 15 residues. This CDR3 is CASSLADRGYNEQFF. In DNA form, the CDR3 reads TGTGCCAGCAGTTTAGCGGACAGGGGCTACAATGAGCAGTTCTTC.

The chain recombines TRBV6-2 or TRBV6-3 with TRBJ2-5; D call uncertain. CDR1 and CDR2 from the germline V gene are MNHEY and SVGEGT. V was trimmed by 2 bases and J by 4 bases, leaving 11 bases between them. The CDR3 is made up of 14 amino acids. This CDR3 is CASSYRAIAETQYF. DNA of the CDR3: TGTGCCAGCAGTTACAGGGCTATAGCAGAGACCCAGTACTTC.

The genes are TRBV28 and TRBJ2-2; 10 nucleotides match TRBD1. Germline lookup yields CDR1 MDHEN and CDR2 SYDVKM. V gave up 6 bases and J gave up 3 bases; unmatched junction bases: 10. This CDR3 region has 17 residues. The DNA for the CDR3 is TGTGCCAGCAGCACGCCCGGGACAGGGGTTGACACCGGGGAGCTGTTTTTT. Protein product: CASSTPGTGVDTGELFF.

This sequence joins TRBV4-3 and TRBJ2-7; TRBD1 matches 9 bases. CDR1 and CDR2 from the germline V gene are LGHNA and YSLEER. V lost 1 base to trimming and J lost 4 bases; unmatched junction nucleotides: 2. The CDR3 extends over 14 amino acids. CDR3 bases: TGCGCCAGCAGCCAAGCCGACAGGGGGTACGAGCAGTACGTC. The encoded protein is CASSQADRGYEQYV.

The rearrangement joins TRBV2 to TRBJ2-2, with D tentatively TRBD1 (6 bases). The CDR3 contains 17 residues. Germline CDR1 and CDR2: SNHLY and FYNNEI. V was trimmed by 6 bases and J by 1 base, leaving 18 bases between them. Here the CDR3 DNA reads TGTGCCAGCAGGCTAAGGGCTGGGGACAAGAACACCGGGGAGCTGTTTTTT. Translated, it gives CASRLRAGDKNTGELFF.